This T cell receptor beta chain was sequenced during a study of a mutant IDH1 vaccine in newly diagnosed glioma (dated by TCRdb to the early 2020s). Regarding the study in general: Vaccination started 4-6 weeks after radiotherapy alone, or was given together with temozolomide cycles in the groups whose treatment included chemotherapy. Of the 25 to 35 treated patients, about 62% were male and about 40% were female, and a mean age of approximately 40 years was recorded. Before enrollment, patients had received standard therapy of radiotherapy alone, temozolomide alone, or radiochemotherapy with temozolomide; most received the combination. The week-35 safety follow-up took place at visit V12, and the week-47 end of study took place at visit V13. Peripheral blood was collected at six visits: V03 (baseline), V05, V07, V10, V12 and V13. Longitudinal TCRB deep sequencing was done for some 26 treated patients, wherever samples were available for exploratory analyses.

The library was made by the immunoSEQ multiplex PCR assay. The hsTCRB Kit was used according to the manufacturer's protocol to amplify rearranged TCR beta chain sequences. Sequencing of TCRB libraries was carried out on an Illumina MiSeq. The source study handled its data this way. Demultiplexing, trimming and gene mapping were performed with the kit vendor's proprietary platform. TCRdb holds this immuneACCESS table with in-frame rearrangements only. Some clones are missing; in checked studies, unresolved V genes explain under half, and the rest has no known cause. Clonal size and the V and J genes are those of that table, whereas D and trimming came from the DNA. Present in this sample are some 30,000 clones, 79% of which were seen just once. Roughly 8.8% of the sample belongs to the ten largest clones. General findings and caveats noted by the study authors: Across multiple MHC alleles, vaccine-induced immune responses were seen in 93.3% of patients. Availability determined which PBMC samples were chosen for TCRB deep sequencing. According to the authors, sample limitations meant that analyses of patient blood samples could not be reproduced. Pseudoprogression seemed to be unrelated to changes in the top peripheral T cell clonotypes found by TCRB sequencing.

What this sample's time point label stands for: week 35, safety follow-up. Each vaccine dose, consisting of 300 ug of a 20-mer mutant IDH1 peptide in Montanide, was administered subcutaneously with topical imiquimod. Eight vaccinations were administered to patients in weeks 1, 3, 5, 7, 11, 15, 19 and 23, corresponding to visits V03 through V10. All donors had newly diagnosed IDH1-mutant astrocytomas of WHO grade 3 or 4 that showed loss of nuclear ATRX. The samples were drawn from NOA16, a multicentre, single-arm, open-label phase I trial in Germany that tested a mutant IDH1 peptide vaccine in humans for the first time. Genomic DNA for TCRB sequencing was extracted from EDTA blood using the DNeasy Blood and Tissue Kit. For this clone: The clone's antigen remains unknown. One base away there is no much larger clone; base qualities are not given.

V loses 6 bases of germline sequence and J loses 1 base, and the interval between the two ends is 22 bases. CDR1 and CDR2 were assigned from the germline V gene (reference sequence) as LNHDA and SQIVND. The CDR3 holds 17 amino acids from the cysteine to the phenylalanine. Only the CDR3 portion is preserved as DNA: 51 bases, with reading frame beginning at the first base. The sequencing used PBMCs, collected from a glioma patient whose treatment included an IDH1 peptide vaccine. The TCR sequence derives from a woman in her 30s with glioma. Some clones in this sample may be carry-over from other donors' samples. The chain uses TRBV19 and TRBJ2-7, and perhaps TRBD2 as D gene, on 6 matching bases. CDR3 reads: CASSPGGVGRKSYEQYF. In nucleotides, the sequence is TGTGCCAGTAGCCCGGGCGGGGTTGGACGGAAGTCCTACGAGCAGTACTTC.